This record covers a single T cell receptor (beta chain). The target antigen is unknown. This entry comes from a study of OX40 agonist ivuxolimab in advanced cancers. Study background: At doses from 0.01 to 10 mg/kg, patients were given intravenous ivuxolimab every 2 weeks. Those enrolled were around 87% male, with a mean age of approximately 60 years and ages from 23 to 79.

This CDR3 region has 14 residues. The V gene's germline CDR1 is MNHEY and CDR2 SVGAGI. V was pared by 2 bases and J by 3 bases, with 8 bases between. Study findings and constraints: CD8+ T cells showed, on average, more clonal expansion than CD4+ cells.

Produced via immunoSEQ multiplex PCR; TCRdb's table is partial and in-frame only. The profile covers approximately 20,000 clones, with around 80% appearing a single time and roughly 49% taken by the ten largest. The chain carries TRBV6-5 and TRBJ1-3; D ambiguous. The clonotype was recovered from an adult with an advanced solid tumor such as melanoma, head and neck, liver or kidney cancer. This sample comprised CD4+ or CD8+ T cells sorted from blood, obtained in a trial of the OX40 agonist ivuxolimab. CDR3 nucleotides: TGTGCCAGCAGTTACACTACAAGTGGAAACACCATATATTTT. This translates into CASSYTTSGNTIYF.